These T cell receptor beta chains were read from a single sample in a study of shared clonotypes between healthy human individuals. Sequencing was performed with immunoSEQ multiplex PCR; in TCRdb, only in-frame clones are kept and a portion is missing. The table lists approximately 740,000 clones, 80% to 95% of them singletons, with 24% in the top ten. The sample consisted of naive CD8+ T cells sorted from blood. The receptors here all came from a man aged 25-40 years in good health. Both conserved end residues are part of each CDR3. Fields, in order: CDR3 length, V gene, D gene, J gene, CDR3 protein. The D gene is left open where the match is weak.

16	TRBV5-1	NA	TRBJ2-2	CASSLGPKVATGELFF
16	TRBV28	NA	TRBJ1-4	CASSSYQGQTNEKLFF
17	TRBV7-9	TRBD2	TRBJ2-1	CASSPPTVQREINEQFF
14	TRBV27	NA	TRBJ2-5	CASSNNPYAETQYF
15	TRBV13	NA	TRBJ2-3	CASSLIGAGADTQYF
14	TRBV5-4	TRBD1	TRBJ2-7	CASRHLSGTDEQYF
13	TRBV29-1	NA	TRBJ2-7	CSVLRDSSYEQYF
17	TRBV11-2	TRBD2	TRBJ2-2	CASSTPTSGRFFGELFF
18	TRBV5-4	TRBD1	TRBJ1-2	CASSPGTGDGGGNYGYTF
17	TRBV4-2	NA	TRBJ2-7	CASSQDPLVACSYEQYF
16	TRBV7-3	TRBD1	TRBJ1-3	CASSPGQRSSGNTIYF
12	TRBV29-1	NA	TRBJ2-2	CSVAGNTGELFF
13	TRBV6-5	TRBD2	TRBJ2-1	CASSWTSGNEQFF
12	TRBV6-5	NA	TRBJ2-7	CASVASSYEQYF
16	TRBV6-1	NA	TRBJ2-7	CASSEVAGTYDYEQYF
12	TRBV12-5	NA	TRBJ2-7	CASGMAGYEQYF
13	TRBV30	NA	TRBJ2-7	CAWSVGVSYEQYF
17	TRBV7-6	TRBD1	TRBJ2-3	CASSLNGQNRGTDTQYF